These T cell receptor beta chains were read from a single sample in a study of T cells in Graves' hyperthyroidism and ophthalmopathy. Using its own MiXCR run on the multiplex PCR reads, TCRdb lists one record per CDR3 protein. The sample lists over 200,000 distinct CDR3 sequences; 13% to 15% were seen once. Sequencing input: blood. The receptors come from a woman in her thirties or forties with Graves' hyperthyroidism that later progressed to Graves' ophthalmopathy. CDR3s include the opening cysteine and the closing phenylalanine or tryptophan. Fields, in order: clone size, J gene, D gene, V gene, CDR3 protein, CDR3 DNA. A D gene is named only where the DNA matches it firmly. Size tells how often a clone was seen (once, few, many) or the class of an expanded clone, and some rows leave it out.

many | TRBJ2-4 | - | TRBV20-1 | CSASKPPQGPKNIQYF | TGCAGTGCTAGTAAACCACCACAGGGCCCAAAAAACATTCAGTACTTC
- | TRBJ2-1 | - | TRBV4-2 | CASSQDGVLSYNEQFF | TGTGCCAGCAGCCAAGATGGGGTCCTCTCCTACAATGAGCAGTTCTTC
- | TRBJ2-7 | TRBD2 | TRBV9 | CASSSWPLAGSSLDEQYF | TGTGCCAGCAGCTCCTGGCCCCTAGCGGGATCAAGTCTGGACGAGCAGTACTTC
many | TRBJ1-1 | - | TRBV15 | CATGPRYSTEAFF | TGTGCCACGGGCCCAAGGTATTCCACTGAAGCTTTCTTT
few | TRBJ2-7 | - | TRBV9 | CASSASQGGVGYYEQYF | TGTGCCAGCAGCGCCTCCCAGGGGGGGGTCGGCTACTACGAGCAGTACTTC
- | TRBJ2-7 | - | TRBV29-1 | CSVSLFGIVPYEQYF | TGCAGCGTATCCCTTTTTGGGATTGTTCCCTACGAGCAGTACTTC
many | TRBJ2-1 | TRBD1 | TRBV28 | CASSFGQVLYNEQFF | TGTGCCAGCAGTTTTGGACAGGTTCTTTACAATGAGCAGTTCTTC
many | TRBJ2-2 | - | TRBV10-3 | CALRDSNTGELFF | TGTGCCCTCCGGGACTCGAACACCGGGGAGCTGTTTTTT
many | TRBJ1-1 | TRBD1 | TRBV19 | CAIRGQGIEAFF | TGTGCCATTAGGGGACAGGGGATTGAAGCTTTCTTT
- | TRBJ2-5 | - | TRBV28 | CASRRWGYGVTQYF | TGTGCCAGCAGACGGTGGGGGTATGGAGTGACCCAGTACTTC
many | TRBJ2-1 | TRBD2 | TRBV5-1 | CASSLLGLAGPQVFF | TGCGCCAGCAGCTTGCTCGGACTAGCGGGACCCCAGGTGTTCTTC
many | TRBJ2-5 | - | TRBV11-3 | CASSLGSDRRETQYF | TGTGCCAGCAGCTTAGGGTCCGACAGGAGGGAGACCCAGTACTTC
- | TRBJ2-1 | TRBD2 | TRBV11-2 | CASRRTSGNSREQFF | TGTGCCAGCAGGCGAACTAGCGGGAACAGTCGTGAGCAGTTCTTC
many | TRBJ2-1 | - | TRBV5-1 | CASSLKAGHNEQFF | TGCGCCAGCAGCTTGAAGGCGGGGCACAATGAGCAGTTCTTC
many | TRBJ2-5 | - | TRBV9 | CASSASGTTPVTQYF | TGTGCCAGCAGCGCATCCGGGACCACCCCCGTGACCCAGTACTTC
many | TRBJ2-3 | - | TRBV7-3 | CASSFYREDTQYF | TGTGCCAGCAGTTTTTACAGGGAGGATACGCAGTATTTT
many | TRBJ2-7 | - | TRBV28 | CASSERGRLTYEQYF | TGTGCCAGCAGTGAAAGGGGGAGGCTGACCTACGAGCAGTACTTC
many | TRBJ1-2 | TRBD1 | TRBV29-1 | CSFLGQGSYGYTF | TGCAGCTTCCTGGGACAGGGGAGCTATGGCTACACCTTC
- | TRBJ1-5 | - | TRBV28 | CASSLFGRGVNQPQHF | TGTGCCAGCAGTTTATTTGGCAGGGGTGTCAATCAGCCCCAGCATTTT
- | TRBJ1-2 | TRBD1 | TRBV7-8 | CASSLAQGQHYTF | TGTGCCAGCAGCTTAGCGCAGGGACAGCACTACACCTTC
many | TRBJ2-5 | - | TRBV20-1 | CSARERLGQETQYF | TGCAGTGCTAGAGAACGACTTGGCCAAGAGACCCAGTACTTC